This T cell receptor beta chain was identified in a study of shared clonotypes between healthy human individuals. Turning to the study itself: Per donor, CD8 memory used one plate, CD8 naive used two, CD4 memory used three and CD4 naive used three.

Deep-level running was used for the assay. Clones were sequenced by immunoSEQ multiplex PCR, and TCRdb holds only the in-frame ones, with some missing. Among over a million clones listed, roughly 96% were seen once. The CDR3 spans 14 residues. V lost 2 bases and J lost 8, with 13 bases in between. In germline, CDR1 is SGDLS, CDR2 YYNGEE. Findings of the study overall: Since donors were few, the genetic and exposure-history diversity represented was limited. A reduction in generation probabilities was seen for non-shared clonotypes relative to those shared by all four donors.

With respect to this clone: Its antigen is undetermined.

This TCR was recovered from a man aged 25-45 years in good health. Sequencing was carried out using naive CD4+ T cells sorted from blood. Noted subset: CD45RA+ positively selected. The chain employs TRBV9 and TRBJ1-4; D unresolved. The DNA of the CDR3 is TGTGCCAGCAGCGTTAGTTGGAGGGCGGAAAAACTGTTTTTT. It is translated as CASSVSWRAEKLFF. Based on the CDR3 plus reference TRBV9 and TRBJ1-4, the full variable domain is DSGVTQTPKHLITATGQRVTLRCSPRSGDLSVYWYQQSLDQGLQFLIQYYNGEERAKGNILERFSAQQFPDLHSELNLSSLELGDSALYFCASSVSWRAEKLFFGSGTQLSVL.